The rows below give T cell receptor beta chains drawn from one sample of a study of cytomegalovirus exposure and HLA in healthy donors. Using immunoSEQ multiplex PCR, the repertoire was profiled, and TCRdb retains in-frame clones only, with some absent. The sample consists of approximately 100,000 clones, approximately 77% of them appearing once. The source material was PBMCs. These receptor sequences come from a woman between 35 and 50 years old in good health and CMV-seronegative. Both conserved end residues are part of each CDR3. D genes are given only for firm matches. Rows may omit the clone size; those that give it use once, few, many or a size class.

TRBJ1-2	NA	NA	TRBV25-1	CASSRFTGDDYGYTF	TGTGCCAGCAGTCGTTTTACGGGAGACGACTATGGCTACACCTTC
TRBJ1-4	NA	NA	TRBV27	CASTRYPMEAKEKLFF	TGTGCCAGCACTCGCTACCCCATGGAGGCTAAGGAAAAACTGTTTTTT
TRBJ2-1	NA	TRBD2	TRBV11-1	CASSPGAGVHNEQFF	TGTGCCAGCAGCCCCGGTGCGGGGGTCCACAATGAGCAGTTCTTC
TRBJ2-7	NA	NA	TRBV27	CASSLAQGGYEQYF	TGTGCCAGCAGTTTAGCACAGGGTGGCTACGAGCAGTACTTC
TRBJ2-1	NA	NA	TRBV5-1	CASSLTSSLADEQFF	TGCGCCAGCAGCCTCACAAGTAGCCTCGCGGATGAGCAGTTCTTC
TRBJ2-1	NA	TRBD2	TRBV11-1	CASSRAGTSGYNEQFF	TGTGCCAGCAGCAGGGCGGGGACTAGCGGTTACAATGAGCAGTTCTTC
TRBJ2-2	once	NA	TRBV4-1	CASSPQGTIGELFF	TGCGCCAGCAGCCCTCAGGGAACGATCGGGGAGCTGTTTTTT
TRBJ2-1	few	NA	TRBV6-1	CASSDRPGSGFDEQFF	TGTGCCAGCAGTGACAGGCCCGGATCAGGTTTCGATGAGCAGTTCTTC
TRBJ1-1	NA	NA	TRBV4-3	CASSQVTDTEAFF	TGCGCCAGCAGCCAAGTCACTGACACTGAAGCTTTCTTT
TRBJ1-2	NA	NA	TRBV27	CASKGGRGSYTF	TGTGCCAGCAAGGGTGGGAGGGGAAGCTACACCTTC
TRBJ1-2	NA	NA	TRBV30	CAWSPGGAAMNRDGYTF	TGTGCCTGGAGTCCGGGGGGGGCAGCTATGAACCGGGATGGCTACACCTTC
TRBJ2-1	NA	TRBD1	TRBV7-3	CASSSRQGDGEQFF	TGTGCCAGCAGCTCAAGACAGGGTGATGGGGAGCAGTTCTTC
TRBJ2-5	NA	TRBD2	TRBV2	CASSERVAGGWKETQYF	TGTGCCAGCAGTGAGAGGGTAGCGGGGGGCTGGAAAGAGACCCAGTACTTC
TRBJ2-7	NA	TRBD1	TRBV29-1	CSAKGQGNEQYF	TGCAGCGCTAAGGGACAGGGCAACGAGCAGTACTTC
TRBJ2-4	NA	NA	TRBV20-1	CSGKTGNIQYF	TGCAGTGGAAAGACAGGAAACATTCAGTACTTC
TRBJ1-1	NA	NA	TRBV19	CASSAPTAGAFF	TGTGCCAGTAGTGCCCCCACAGCCGGAGCTTTCTTT
TRBJ2-4	NA	TRBD1	TRBV12-5	CASGLPSAGTGKNIQYF	TGTGCTAGTGGTTTGCCCTCTGCCGGGACAGGCAAAAACATTCAGTACTTC
TRBJ2-7	NA	TRBD2	TRBV30	CAWNMLGGGLDEQYF	TGTGCCTGGAATATGCTCGGGGGGGGTTTGGACGAGCAGTACTTC
TRBJ1-6	NA	NA	TRBV15	CATSRDLFTVLGSPLHF	TGTGCCACCAGCAGAGATCTATTTACAGTACTAGGTTCACCCCTCCACTTT
TRBJ1-4	NA	NA	TRBV9	CASSQGDMSSYYEKLFF	TGTGCCAGCAGCCAAGGGGACATGTCTTCCTATTACGAAAAACTGTTTTTT
TRBJ1-3	NA	NA	TRBV7-9	CASRGEREASGNTIYF	TGTGCCAGCAGAGGGGAACGAGAAGCTTCTGGAAACACCATATATTTT
TRBJ1-1	NA	NA	TRBV25-1	CASSELNVGQNTEAFF	TGTGCCAGCAGTGAACTAAATGTGGGACAGAACACTGAAGCTTTCTTT
TRBJ2-7	NA	NA	TRBV5-6	CASSQVRVYEQYF	TGTGCCAGCAGCCAAGTCCGGGTCTACGAGCAGTACTTC